A single T cell receptor (beta chain) is shown here with its context. Authors' methods: Reference gene primers were amplified, and this amplification served to estimate nucleated cell counts. Profiled with immunoSEQ multiplex PCR; TCRdb holds only in-frame clones, not every one. V and J calls and clone size are copied from that table; D and trimming were computed from the DNA. The sample shows approximately 220,000 clones, about nine tenths of them seen only once. The sample comes from a study of blood T cell repertoires in COVID-19. The wider study: Samples came from the United States, Italy and Spain, spanning acute and convalescent COVID-19. Nucleic acid was either cDNA or gDNA, and it came from T cells, B-cell-depleted T cells, or PBMCs.

Germline CDR1 is ENHRY and CDR2 is SYGVKD. V lost 6 bases to trimming and J lost 4 bases, with 18 bases between them. The CDR3 spans 15 residues. The rearrangement joins TRBV10-3 to TRBJ1-1; no clear D. This TCR derives from a woman between 45 and 60 years old with acute or convalescent COVID-19. Sequenced input: peripheral blood. The CDR3 coding sequence is TGTGCCATCAGGGAGACGCCCGGGTACGGCACTGAAGCTTTCTTT. The encoded protein is CAIRETPGYGTEAFF.